This passage covers 21 T cell receptor beta chains from one sample sequenced in a study of cytomegalovirus exposure and HLA in healthy donors. In the PCR, 60 Vbeta and 13 Jbeta primers were used. Sequencing used immunoSEQ multiplex PCR; TCRdb keeps in-frame clones, though not all of them. This sample carries 95,000 to 110,000 clones, roughly 72% of them seen once, and the ten largest clones take around 7.4%. Sequences were obtained from PBMCs. These receptors all come from a man aged 25 to 40 in good health and CMV-seronegative.

The chain has TRBV5-5 and TRBJ2-5; D might be TRBD1 (6 bases). This CDR3 has 13 amino acids. Germline V gives CDR1 SGHKS, CDR2 YYEKEE (reference sequence). V was trimmed by 3 bases and J by 0 bases, leaving 6 bases between them. The DNA for the CDR3 is TGTGCCAGCAGCTGGACAGACCAAGAGACCCAGTACTTC. The encoded protein is CASSWTDQETQYF.

To note about this clone: An end of the junction does not agree with germline; a read error may underlie this. The rearrangement joins TRBV15 to TRBJ2-5, with TRBD1 matching 7 bases. CDR1 is LNHNV, CDR2 YYDKDF, per germline (reference sequence). The CDR3 consists of 16 residues. In nucleotides, the CDR3 is TGTGCCACCAGCAGAGCGGTCATGGGCTCTGGCGGCCAGGGGGACTTC. Its translation: CATSRAVMGSGGQGDF.

The chain combines TRBV2 with TRBJ2-5; 9 bases line up with TRBD1. The V and J ends lost 6 bases and 4 bases, in that order; junction bases with no gene match: 0. The length of the CDR3 is 12 residues. The V gene's germline CDR1 is SNHLY and CDR2 FYNNEI. CDR3 in DNA: TGTGCCAGCAGGGGACAGGGAGAGACCCAGTACTTC. Encoded protein: CASRGQGETQYF.

Points on this clone: The sample has other DNA sequences that encode this CDR3 too. V is TRBV6-5 and J is TRBJ2-6; 7 nucleotides agree with TRBD2. This CDR3 has 16 amino acids. J gave up 1 base and V 0 bases, and 0 bases lay outside the gene matches. Germline CDR1 and CDR2: MNHEY and SVGAGI. CDR3 in DNA: TGTGCCAGCAGTTACTCGGGGGGGTCTGGGGCCAACGTCCTGACTTTC. Its translation is CASSYSGGSGANVLTF.

The genes are TRBV11-2 and TRBJ2-7, with 11 nucleotides matching TRBD2. The CDR3 sequence is 18 residues long. J lost 0 bases, V lost 0 bases, and 7 bases had no gene match. CDR1 and CDR2 (germline): SGHAT, FQNNGV. The CDR3 is CASSLDPGTSGSSYEQYF. CDR3 bases: TGTGCCAGCAGCTTAGACCCTGGGACTAGCGGATCCTCCTACGAGCAGTACTTC.

V is TRBV4-2 and J is TRBJ1-6; 7 bases fit TRBD1. V trimming: 0 bases; J trimming: 7 bases; junction bases outside the gene matches: 3. CDR1 is LGHNA and CDR2 is YNFKEQ in the germline V gene. This CDR3 contains 15 residues. The CDR3 DNA follows: TGTGCCAGCAGCCAAGATCCAGGGGGGAATTCACCCCTCCACTTT. It encodes CASSQDPGGNSPLHF.

This clone was picked up a small number of times. The rearrangement joins TRBV27 to TRBJ2-2; D is unresolved. CDR3 length: 14 residues. Germline V lookup: CDR1 MNHEY, CDR2 SMNVEV (reference sequence). V was clipped by 5 bases and J by 0 bases, with 7 bases between them. DNA for the CDR3: TGTGCCAGCAGTCTCGAGGCGAACACCGGGGAGCTGTTTTTT. As protein: CASSLEANTGELFF.

The chain uses TRBV15 and TRBJ1-2, with a tentative D call TRBD1 (6 bases). The CDR3 is 14 amino acids. V was trimmed by 5 bases and J by 7 bases, leaving 17 bases between them. Germline assignment: CDR1 LNHNV and CDR2 YYDKDF (reference sequence). Here the CDR3 reads CATSRRTAAVGYTF. CDR3 nucleotides: TGTGCCACCAGCCGGAGGACAGCCGCGGTTGGCTACACCTTC. The full variable domain, its missing parts supplied by reference TRBV15 and TRBJ1-2, is DAMVIQNPRYQVTQFGKPVTLSCSQTLNHNVMYWYQQKSSQAPKLLFHYYDKDFNNEADTPDNFQSRRPNTSFCFLDIRSPGLGDTAMYLCATSRRTAAVGYTFGSGTRLTVV.

The gene calls are TRBV30 and TRBJ2-3, with 11 bases matching TRBD2. Per germline, CDR1 GTSNPN and CDR2 SVGIG (reference sequence). V shed 4 bases and J 4 bases; nucleotides not matched to a gene: 7. This CDR3 contains 15 residues. The chain's CDR3 is CAWTVGSGGADTQYF. CDR3 DNA: TGTGCCTGGACCGTGGGTAGCGGGGGGGCAGATACGCAGTATTTT.

The J gene is TRBJ1-5, the V gene TRBV4-1, with 10 nucleotides matching TRBD1. With 1 base clipped from V and 6 bases from J, the junction kept 3 bases outside the gene matches. Looked up from germline, CDR1 is MGHRA and CDR2 is YSYEKL. CDR3 length: 15 residues. The chain's CDR3 is CASSQAGTGVQPQHF. DNA for the CDR3: TGCGCCAGCAGCCAAGCCGGGACAGGGGTTCAGCCCCAGCATTTT.

This sequence joins TRBV11-2 and TRBJ2-7, with D unclear. V gave up 4 bases and J gave up 5 bases, with 12 bases separating them. Germline V CDR1 and CDR2: SGHAT, FQNNGV. CDR3 length: 13 amino acids. The CDR3 DNA is TGTGCCAGCAGCTCAACCGGCGGAGACGAGCAGTACTTC. Translation gives CASSSTGGDEQYF.

This clone showed up just a few times. V gene TRBV2 combines with J gene TRBJ2-3, with 11 bases fitting TRBD1. Unmatched junction bases numbered 13, after V lost 6 bases and J lost 8 bases. The CDR3 totals 16 residues. CDR1 SNHLY and CDR2 FYNNEI come from the germline V gene. CDR3 in amino acids: CASSPGRDRGSGTQYF. The CDR3 coding sequence is TGTGCCAGCAGCCCTGGCCGGGACAGGGGGTCCGGTACGCAGTATTTT. The variable domain in full, completed from reference TRBV2 and TRBJ2-3, reads EPEVTQTPSHQVTQMGQEVILRCVPISNHLYFYWYRQILGQKVEFLVSFYNNEISEKSEIFDDQFSVERPDGSNFTLKIRSTKLEDSAMYFCASSPGRDRGSGTQYFGPGTRLTVL.

The CDR3: CASSLTGTNEKLFF. The CDR3 DNA follows: TGCGCCAGCAGCTTAACAGGGACTAATGAAAAACTGTTTTTT. This chain links TRBV5-1 with TRBJ1-4; D possibly corresponds to TRBD1 (6 bases). V was trimmed by 2 bases and J by 2 bases, leaving 7 bases between them. Germline CDR1 reads SGHRS; CDR2 reads YFSETQ. CDR3 length: 14 residues.

The V gene is TRBV6-1, the J gene TRBJ1-4; 8 nucleotides line up with TRBD1. J was trimmed by 6 bases and V by 6 bases; bases with no gene match: 6. The V gene's germline CDR1 is MNHNS and CDR2 SASEGT. CDR3 length: 14 residues. The CDR3 nucleotides read TGTGCCAGCAGCGTGACAGGGGTCCATGAAAAACTGTTTTTT. Amino acid sequence: CASSVTGVHEKLFF.

The J gene is TRBJ2-7, the V gene TRBV9, with 7 bases identical to TRBD2. This CDR3 has 13 residues. The germline CDR1 and CDR2 sequences are SGDLS and YYNGEE. After removal of 5 bases from V and 5 bases from J, the junction contained 7 bases not matched to a gene. The CDR3 DNA is TGTGCCAGCAGTGGCGGGAGCGCCAACGAGCAGTACTTC. Protein sequence: CASSGGSANEQYF. The full variable domain, its missing parts supplied by reference TRBV9 and TRBJ2-7, is DSGVTQTPKHLITATGQRVTLRCSPRSGDLSVYWYQQSLDQGLQFLIQYYNGEERAKGNILERFSAQQFPDLHSELNLSSLELGDSALYFCASSGGSANEQYFGPGTRLTVT.

This sequence joins TRBV5-1 and TRBJ2-7; 7 bases fit TRBD1. J lost 5 bases, V lost 4 bases, and 12 bases had no gene match. The germline gives CDR1 SGHRS, CDR2 YFSETQ. The CDR3 totals 15 residues. The CDR3 region is CASSPMGPTGNEQYF. The CDR3 nucleotides read TGCGCCAGCAGCCCGATGGGGCCGACAGGGAACGAGCAGTACTTC.

The gene calls are TRBV25-1 and TRBJ2-3; TRBD2 matches 8 bases. The V gene's germline CDR1 is MGHDK and CDR2 SYGVNS. Trimming removed 7 bases from V and 5 bases from J; junction bases left unmatched: 11. This CDR3 is 15 amino acids long. The chain's CDR3 is CASTESGLAVDTQYF. CDR3 sequence (DNA): TGTGCCAGCACAGAGTCCGGACTAGCCGTAGATACGCAGTATTTT.

The chain joins TRBV19 to TRBJ2-4; the D gene is possibly TRBD2 (5 bases). From germline, CDR1 is LNHDA and CDR2 SQIVND (reference sequence). The ends were cut back, 4 bases at V and 1 base at J, with 14 bases in the middle. This CDR3 is built from 16 residues. The CDR3 spells CASSSPARAAKNIQYF. The CDR3 DNA sequence: TGTGCCAGTAGTAGTCCGGCGAGGGCGGCCAAAAACATTCAGTACTTC. The variable domain in full, completed from reference TRBV19 and TRBJ2-4, reads DGGITQSPKYLFRKEGQNVTLSCEQNLNHDAMYWYRQDPGQGLRLIYYSQIVNDFQKGDIAEGYSVSREKKESFPLTVTSAQKNPTAFYLCASSSPARAAKNIQYFGAGTRLSVL.

V and J are TRBV7-9 and TRBJ2-2, with D hard to call. V was cut by 3 bases and J by 8 bases, with 7 bases left in between. Germline loops: CDR1 SEHNR, CDR2 FQNEAQ (reference sequence). This CDR3 has 12 residues. CDR3 sequence (DNA): TGTGCCAGCAGCTTTTCTTTGGGGGAGCTGTTTTTT. Encoded protein: CASSFSLGELFF. Looking up the rest from reference TRBV7-9 and TRBJ2-2 gives the full variable domain: DTGVSQNPRHKITKRGQNVTFRCDPISEHNRLYWYRQTLGQGPEFLTYFQNEAQLEKSRLLSDRFSAERPKGSFSTLEIQRTEQGDSAMYLCASSFSLGELFFGEGSRLTVL.

This CDR3 is CASSLLQGGGYTF. The CDR3 DNA sequence: TGTGCCAGCAGCTTGCTACAGGGTGGAGGCTACACCTTC. This chain uses TRBV7-9 with TRBJ1-2; weak D call: TRBD1 (6 bases). V was shortened by 3 bases and J by 8 bases, with 13 bases between the two germline ends. Germline loops: CDR1 SEHNR, CDR2 FQNEAQ (reference sequence). The length of the CDR3 is 13 residues. Using reference TRBV7-9 and TRBJ1-2 for the parts outside the CDR3, the full variable domain is DTGVSQNPRHKITKRGQNVTFRCDPISEHNRLYWYRQTLGQGPEFLTYFQNEAQLEKSRLLSDRFSAERPKGSFSTLEIQRTEQGDSAMYLCASSLLQGGGYTFGSGTRLTVV.

This chain connects TRBV29-1 to TRBJ2-3; 9 nucleotides line up with TRBD1. The CDR3 is 15 amino acids. The V gene's germline CDR1 is SQVTM and CDR2 ANQGSEA. Trimming removed 6 bases from V and 3 bases from J; junction bases left unmatched: 10. The CDR3 reads CSVLRVQGATDTQYF. CDR3 sequence (DNA): TGCAGCGTCCTAAGGGTACAGGGGGCGACAGATACGCAGTATTTT.